This T cell receptor (beta chain) was documented in a study of HIV-infected patients and healthy controls. The CDR3 has 14 amino acids. V gave up 6 bases and J gave up 1 base, with 12 bases separating them. Germline assignment: CDR1 SGHDT and CDR2 YYEEEE. Study-wide points: HLA types of the donors remained undetermined.

Follow-up blood was drawn about 14 weeks, roughly three months, after antiretroviral therapy began. Whole blood was used without fractionation, so all unsorted peripheral T cells were included. The RNA source was a roughly 2.5 ml peripheral blood draw. This clonotype was seen repeatedly, ten times or more. Its antigen is as yet unknown. cDNA was made from approximately 0.55 ug RNA using alpha and beta constant primers. Separate chain-specific third strand synthesis with multiplexing indices produced the alpha and beta libraries. A 5' RACE adapter with a random hexamer and the SP2 primer site was joined to cDNA. Second strand DNA was synthesized using a primer at the SP2 site. MiXCR was run by TCRdb on the 5' RACE reads, yielding one entry per CDR3 protein. Of some 20,000 distinct CDR3 sequences in the sample, under 9% were seen once.

The clonotype originates from an adult with HIV infection. The J gene is TRBJ2-3, the V gene TRBV5-6, with D hard to call. This material consisted of blood, taken during antiretroviral therapy. CDR3 sequence (DNA): TGTGCCAGCACCCCAAGGGATCGCACAGATACGCAGTATTTT. Translation gives CASTPRDRTDTQYF.